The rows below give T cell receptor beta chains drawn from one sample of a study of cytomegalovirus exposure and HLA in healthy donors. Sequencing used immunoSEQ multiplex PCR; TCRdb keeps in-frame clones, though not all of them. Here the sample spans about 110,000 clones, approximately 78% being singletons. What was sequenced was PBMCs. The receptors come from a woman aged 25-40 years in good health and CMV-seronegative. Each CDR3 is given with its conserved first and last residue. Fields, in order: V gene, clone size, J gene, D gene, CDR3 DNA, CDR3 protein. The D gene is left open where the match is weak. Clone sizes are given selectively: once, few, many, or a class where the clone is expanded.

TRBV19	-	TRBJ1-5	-	TGTGCCAGTAGGGAAAGACGAGACGGAGGTCAGCCCCAGCATTTT	CASRERRDGGQPQHF
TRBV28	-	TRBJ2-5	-	TGTGCCAGCAGAACAGTTCAAGAGACCCAGTACTTC	CASRTVQETQYF
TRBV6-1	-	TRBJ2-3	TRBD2	TGTGCCAGCAGGGATAGCGGGAGTTGGACAGATACGCAGTATTTT	CASRDSGSWTDTQYF
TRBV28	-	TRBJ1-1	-	TGTGCCAGCAGTTACGGGTGGACTGAAGCTTTCTTT	CASSYGWTEAFF
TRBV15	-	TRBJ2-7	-	TGTGCCACCAGAGGGAGGGACAACTACGAGCAGTACTTC	CATRGRDNYEQYF
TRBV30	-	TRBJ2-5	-	TGTGCCTGGAGTGTACAAGGACTCATGGAAGAGACCCAGTACTTC	CAWSVQGLMEETQYF
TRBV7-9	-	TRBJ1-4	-	TGTGCCAGCTCTGCGGGGGCGAGTGAAAAACTGTTTTTT	CASSAGASEKLFF
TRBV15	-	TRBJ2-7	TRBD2	TGTGCCTCCTCTCCGGGGACTAGCGGATACTACGAGCAGTACTTC	CASSPGTSGYYEQYF
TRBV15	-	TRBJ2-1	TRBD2	TGTGCCACCAGCAGAGATCCGAGACTAGCGGGGTTTAGCAATGAGCAGTTCTTC	CATSRDPRLAGFSNEQFF
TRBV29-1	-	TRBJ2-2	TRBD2	TGCAGCGTTGCTCCCGGGACTAGCGGGACCACCGGGGAGCTGTTTTTT	CSVAPGTSGTTGELFF
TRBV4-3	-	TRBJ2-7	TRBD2	TGCGCCAGCAGCCACAATCGGCGAGGCGGGGGCTCCTACGAGCAGTACTTC	CASSHNRRGGGSYEQYF
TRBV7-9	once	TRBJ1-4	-	TGTGCCAGCAGCTTAGTTTCCGGGACAAATGAAAAACTGTTTTTT	CASSLVSGTNEKLFF
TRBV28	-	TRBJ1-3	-	TGTGCCAGCAGTTTATTTTCGGGAAACACCATATATTTT	CASSLFSGNTIYF
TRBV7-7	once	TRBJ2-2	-	TGTGCTAGCAGCCCCGGGACACTAAAGCTGTTTTTT	CASSPGTLKLFF
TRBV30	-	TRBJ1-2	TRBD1	TGTGCCTGGAGTGTACTTGGCAGGGGGCGGACTAACTATGGCTACACCTTC	CAWSVLGRGRTNYGYTF
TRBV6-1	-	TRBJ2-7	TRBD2	TGTGCCAGCAGGCCGAGCGGGAGCTCCTACGAGCAGTACTTC	CASRPSGSSYEQYF
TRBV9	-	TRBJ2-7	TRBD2	TGTGCCAGCAGCGTAGAAGCGGGAGCTTCCTACGAGCAGTACTTC	CASSVEAGASYEQYF
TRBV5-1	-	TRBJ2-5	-	TGCGCCAGCAGCTTGGCACAGGTCGCTCAAGAGACCCAGTACTTC	CASSLAQVAQETQYF